This paragraph reports one T cell receptor beta chain. Germline CDR1 and CDR2: PRHDT and FYEKMQ (reference sequence). The CDR3 length is 13 residues. V was trimmed by 8 bases and J by 4 bases, leaving 12 bases between them. One heparinised blood draw averaging around 100 mL was given by each donor. The sample comes from a study of beta chain features in type 1 diabetes. The sequenced template was cDNA made from the entire isolated RNA. TCRdb's copy holds only in-frame clones and misses some; the assay was immunoSEQ multiplex PCR. The table has about 900,000 clones, about a sixth seen once. Sequencing was performed on naive CD4+ T cells from blood. The chain is built from TRBV13 and TRBJ2-1; weak D call: TRBD2 (6 bases). The sequence derives from a woman between 18 and 29 years old in good health. The CDR3 DNA is TGTGCCAGCGCGCGGGGACTTTACAATGAGCAGTTCTTC. Translation: CASARGLYNEQFF.